This T cell receptor (beta chain) was obtained from a study of T cell repertoires in cytomegalovirus infection. Study context: Through public TCR beta signatures, both CMV infection and matching HLA type were indicated.

This clonotype appeared a few times. Its antigen is undetermined. Via MiXCR, TCRdb re-called the reads, giving one row per CDR3 protein. Of roughly 920,000 distinct CDR3 sequences in the sample, 31% were seen once. Points from the study as a whole: Carriage of CMV together with the relevant HLA was identifiable through cumulative public TCR beta family frequency. The ex vivo response was dominated by HLA-C-restricted CMV-specific TCR beta clonotypes.

Trimming removed 6 bases from V and 4 bases from J, with 11 bases in between. The CDR3 is 13 amino acids. The V gene's germline CDR1 is MNHEY and CDR2 SVGEGT. Source: cultured CD8+ T cells from PBMCs, taken from culture after CMV antigen stimulation. The clonotype was recovered from a human donor in good health (CMV status not recorded). Some clones in this sample may be carry-over from other donors' samples. The chain employs TRBV6-2 or TRBV6-3 and TRBJ2-3; D is ambiguous. CDR3 residues: CASSLYRADTQYF. CDR3 sequence (DNA): TGTGCCAGCAGCTTATATCGGGCAGATACGCAGTATTTT.